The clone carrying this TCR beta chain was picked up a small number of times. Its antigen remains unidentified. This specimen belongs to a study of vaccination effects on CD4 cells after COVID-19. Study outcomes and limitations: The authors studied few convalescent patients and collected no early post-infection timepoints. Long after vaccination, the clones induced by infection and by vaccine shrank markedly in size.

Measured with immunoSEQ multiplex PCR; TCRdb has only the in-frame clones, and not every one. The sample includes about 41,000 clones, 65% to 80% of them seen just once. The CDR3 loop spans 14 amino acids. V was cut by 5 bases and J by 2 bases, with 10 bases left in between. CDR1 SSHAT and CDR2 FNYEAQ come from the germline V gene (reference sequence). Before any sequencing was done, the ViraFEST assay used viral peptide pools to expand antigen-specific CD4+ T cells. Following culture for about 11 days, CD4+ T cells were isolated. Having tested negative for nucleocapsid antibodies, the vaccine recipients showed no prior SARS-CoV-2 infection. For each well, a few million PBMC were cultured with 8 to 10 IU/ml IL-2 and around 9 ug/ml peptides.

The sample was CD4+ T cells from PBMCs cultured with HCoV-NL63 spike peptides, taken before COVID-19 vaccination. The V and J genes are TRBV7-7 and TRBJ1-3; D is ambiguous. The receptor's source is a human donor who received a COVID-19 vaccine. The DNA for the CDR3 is TGTGCCAGCAGCGAGACGCAGGCTGGAAACACCATATATTTT. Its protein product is CASSETQAGNTIYF.